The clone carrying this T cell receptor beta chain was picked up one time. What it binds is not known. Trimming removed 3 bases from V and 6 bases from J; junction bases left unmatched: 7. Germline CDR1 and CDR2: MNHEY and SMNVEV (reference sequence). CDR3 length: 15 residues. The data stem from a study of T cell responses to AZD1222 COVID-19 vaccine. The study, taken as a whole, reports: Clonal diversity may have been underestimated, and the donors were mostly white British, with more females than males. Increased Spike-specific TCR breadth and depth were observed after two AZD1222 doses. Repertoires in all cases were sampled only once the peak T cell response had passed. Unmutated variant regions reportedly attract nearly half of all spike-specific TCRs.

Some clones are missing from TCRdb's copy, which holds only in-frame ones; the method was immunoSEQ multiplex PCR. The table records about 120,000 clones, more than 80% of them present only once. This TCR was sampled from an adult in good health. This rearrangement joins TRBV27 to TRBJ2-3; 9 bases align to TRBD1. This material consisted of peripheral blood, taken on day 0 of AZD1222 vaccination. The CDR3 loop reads CASSFPGTGSDTQYF. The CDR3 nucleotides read TGTGCCAGCAGTTTCCCCGGGACAGGGAGTGATACGCAGTATTTT.